This T cell receptor (beta chain) was sequenced during a study of CD8 T cells in Susac syndrome. Reverse transcription used about 0.45 to 1 ug RNA and random hexamers. TCRdb fed the immunoSEQ multiplex PCR reads into MiXCR, producing one record per CDR3 protein. Altogether 120,000 to 150,000 distinct CDR3 sequences are present, roughly 94% being singletons, with the ten largest covering over 0.07%. The CDR3 is 11 amino acids. The germline V and J ends were trimmed by 3 bases and 3 bases, with 2 bases remaining between them. The sequencing sample was made of CD4+ T cells from PBMCs. V is TRBV12-3 or TRBV12-4 and J is TRBJ2-5; D is unresolved. The receptor comes from a human donor in good health. This CDR3 is CASSFEETQYF. The CDR3 DNA is TGTGCCAGCAGTTTCGAAGAGACCCAGTACTTC.